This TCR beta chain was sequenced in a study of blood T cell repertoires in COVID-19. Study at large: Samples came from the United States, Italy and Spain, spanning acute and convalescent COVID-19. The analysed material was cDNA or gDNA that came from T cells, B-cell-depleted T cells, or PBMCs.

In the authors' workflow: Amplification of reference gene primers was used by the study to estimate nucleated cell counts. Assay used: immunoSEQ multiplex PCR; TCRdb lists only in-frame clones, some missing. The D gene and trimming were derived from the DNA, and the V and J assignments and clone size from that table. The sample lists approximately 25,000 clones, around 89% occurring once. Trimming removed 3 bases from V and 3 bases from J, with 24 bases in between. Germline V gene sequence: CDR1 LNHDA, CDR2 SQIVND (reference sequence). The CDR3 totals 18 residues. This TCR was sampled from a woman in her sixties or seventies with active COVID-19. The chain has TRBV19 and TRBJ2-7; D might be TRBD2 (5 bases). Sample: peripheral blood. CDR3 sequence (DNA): TGTGCCAGTAGTATCTCGGCGGGCGCACGAACGGCTAGCTACGAGCAGTACTTC. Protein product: CASSISAGARTASYEQYF.